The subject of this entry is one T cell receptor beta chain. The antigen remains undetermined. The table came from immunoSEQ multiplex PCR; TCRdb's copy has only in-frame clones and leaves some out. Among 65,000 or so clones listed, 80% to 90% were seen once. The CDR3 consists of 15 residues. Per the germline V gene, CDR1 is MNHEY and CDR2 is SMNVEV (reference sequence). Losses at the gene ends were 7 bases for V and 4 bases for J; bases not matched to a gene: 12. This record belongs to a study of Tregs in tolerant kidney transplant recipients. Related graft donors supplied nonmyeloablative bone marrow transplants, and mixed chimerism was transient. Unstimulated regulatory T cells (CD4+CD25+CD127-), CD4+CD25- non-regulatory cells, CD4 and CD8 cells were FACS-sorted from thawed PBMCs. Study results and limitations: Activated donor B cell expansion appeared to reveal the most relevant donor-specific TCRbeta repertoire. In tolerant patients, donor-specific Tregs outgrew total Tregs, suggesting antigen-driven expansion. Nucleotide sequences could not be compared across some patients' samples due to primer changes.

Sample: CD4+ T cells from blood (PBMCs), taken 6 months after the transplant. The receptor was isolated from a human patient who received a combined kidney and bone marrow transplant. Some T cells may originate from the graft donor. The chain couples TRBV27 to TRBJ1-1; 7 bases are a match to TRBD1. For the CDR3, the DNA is TGTGCCAGCACCCCCACAGGGGAATGGGGCACTGAAGCTTTCTTT. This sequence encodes CASTPTGEWGTEAFF.